This T cell receptor beta chain derives from a study of cytomegalovirus exposure and HLA in healthy donors. General observations from the study: Generally TCR sequences proved uncommon, though certain public TCRs appeared in numerous donors. The study flagged approximately 180 TCR beta chains as cytomegalovirus-associated.

Note on this clone: The antigen remains unidentified.

Germline CDR1 reads DFQATT; CDR2 reads SNEGSKA (reference sequence). Trimming left V 2 bases short and J 10 bases short, with 10 bases between. The CDR3 has 11 residues. The table came from immunoSEQ multiplex PCR; TCRdb's copy has only in-frame clones and leaves some out. The table lists roughly 220,000 clones, 75% to 95% of them singletons. This sequence was found in a woman younger than 30 in good health and CMV-seronegative. The chain carries TRBV20-1 and TRBJ2-3; no clear D gene. Sequencing used PBMCs. CDR3 in DNA: TGCAGTGCTAGATTTGAGTTGCCGCAGTATTTT. Protein sequence: CSARFELPQYF.